These T cell receptor beta chains were read from a single sample in a study of T cell changes during pregnancy in multiple sclerosis. Libraries were prepared by immunoSEQ multiplex PCR; TCRdb keeps only in-frame clonotypes and omits some of them. This table has about 80,000 clones, under 95% appearing once. The input for sequencing was peripheral blood, taken before pregnancy. The receptors were sampled from a female donor with multiple sclerosis, enrolled in a pregnancy study. The CDR3 runs from the conserved cysteine through the conserved F or W.

v_call cdr3_aa
TRBV19 CASSMAPQETQYF
TRBV11-2 CASSGVKGRGNEQFF
TRBV19 CASSISGGSYNEQFF
TRBV18 CASSPAQGQGEKLFF
TRBV10-2 CASTSTGELFF
TRBV6-1 CASSGGGSLSEQFF
TRBV7-2 CASSRAGGQDTQYF
TRBV29-1 CSVFRHFQNTEAFF
TRBV9 CASSVVGQGNTEAFF
TRBV5-4 CASSYSGDSNQPQHF
TRBV7-9 CATDPGHIRNYEQYF
TRBV7-9 CASSLVGVNEKLFF
TRBV6-5 CASSYRQVSMNTEAFF
TRBV20-1 CSVGYSGELFF
TRBV14 CASSPTNYNEQFF
TRBV9 CASSVGSHAEAFF
TRBV5-1 CASSLAQLDTQYF
TRBV5-4 CASSFRGTGIHNEQFF
TRBV7-9 CASVKPGHKISGANVLTF
TRBV19 CASSTLAGGAGETQYF
TRBV10-3 CAISEGSFLAKNIQYF
TRBV4-1 CASSQGVGYGYTF
TRBV9 CASSVGDGLDIQYF
TRBV6-6 CASNHEGGGEKLFF
TRBV5-4 CASSLTTSGASTDTQYF
TRBV29-1 CSVEGQGPNEQYF
TRBV19 CASSMGAESGYTF
TRBV30 CAWSRGGTGNTIYF
TRBV5-1 CASAVEPNEKLFF
TRBV7-8 CASSLVTGEQPQHF
TRBV15 CATSRETGAGFGNTEAFF
TRBV10-2 CASRPGLAREQFF
TRBV19 CASSPGGQGSAFF
TRBV4-1 CASSQVNRDSPLHF
TRBV6-1 CASSALKRERSQYF
TRBV29-1 CSAQHSNYGYTF
TRBV9 CASSADRVWAGELFF